The clone carrying this T cell receptor beta chain was observed many times. Its antigen remains unidentified. The unsorted libraries originated from 2 million PBMCs that had been stored at -80 C. This record comes from a study of neurological immune-mediated disorders. Study-level points and caveats: A possible signature was seen in one related-CDR3 cluster, into which phylogenetic grouping placed the repertoires of 18 of 34 multiple sclerosis patients.

Trimming took 5 bases from V and 1 from J, leaving 12 bases between them. In germline, CDR1 is SGHRS, CDR2 YFSETQ. The CDR3 runs to 14 residues. The cDNA was generated through 5'RACE incorporating 10-nucleotide random UMIs. Using its own MiXCR run on the 5' RACE reads, TCRdb lists one record per CDR3 protein. The profile covers 130,000 or so distinct CDR3 sequences, with around 3% appearing a single time and 1% to 1.5% taken by the ten largest. Sequences were obtained from PBMCs. The chain has TRBV5-1 and TRBJ1-1, with D perhaps matching TRBD1 (5 bases). This TCR was recovered from a young woman with multiple sclerosis. CDR3 sequence: CASRVSQGNTEAFF. CDR3 coding DNA: TGCGCCAGCAGAGTCTCTCAGGGGAACACTGAAGCTTTCTTT. The whole variable domain, filled in from reference TRBV5-1 and TRBJ1-1, reads KAGVTQTPRYLIKTRGQQVTLSCSPISGHRSVSWYQQTPGQGLQFLFEYFSETQRNKGNFPGRFSGRQFSNSRSEMNVSTLELGDSALYLCASRVSQGNTEAFFGQGTRLTVV.